The clone carrying this TCR beta chain was seen only a few times. Antigen unknown. Library preparation for TCR beta used quantitative 5'-RACE with molecular barcodes. TCRdb ran MiXCR on the 5' RACE reads and lists one entry per CDR3 protein. The sample shows 500,000 to 550,000 distinct CDR3 sequences, over 9.5% of them seen only once. V was trimmed by 3 bases and J by 2 bases, leaving 8 bases between them. The CDR3 length is 14 residues. Looked up from germline, CDR1 is SGHAT and CDR2 is FQNNGV. This entry comes from a study of CD8 T cells in ankylosing spondylitis. Study-wide points: There was reportedly significant enrichment of clones that were disease-linked in matched ankylosing spondylitis synovial fluid. For ankylosing spondylitis blood, a TCR beta motif of fewer than 10 highly homologous variants appeared characteristic.

This TCR was recovered from a male donor with ankylosing spondylitis. Material for sequencing was blood, either unsorted or a sorted T cell fraction (not recorded which). The V gene is TRBV11-2, the J gene TRBJ1-5, with D unresolved. The CDR3 region has the DNA TGTGCCAGCAGCTTGGACTTTGGCAATCAGCCCCAGCATTTT. Residues: CASSLDFGNQPQHF.